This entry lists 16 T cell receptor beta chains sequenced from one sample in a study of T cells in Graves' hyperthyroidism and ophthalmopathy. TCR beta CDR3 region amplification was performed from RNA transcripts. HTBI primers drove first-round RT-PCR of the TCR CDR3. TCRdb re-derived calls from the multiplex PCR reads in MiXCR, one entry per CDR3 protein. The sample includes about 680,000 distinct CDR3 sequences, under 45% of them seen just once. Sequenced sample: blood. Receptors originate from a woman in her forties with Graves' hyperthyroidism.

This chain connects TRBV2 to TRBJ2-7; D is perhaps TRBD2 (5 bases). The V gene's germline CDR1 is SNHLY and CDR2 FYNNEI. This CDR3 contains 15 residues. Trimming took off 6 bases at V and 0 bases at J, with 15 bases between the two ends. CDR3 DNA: TGTGCCAGCAGCTCGCAGGACGGGGTCTCCTACGAGCAGTACTTC. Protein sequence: CASSSQDGVSYEQYF.

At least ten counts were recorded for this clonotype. The CDR3 DNA follows: TGTGCCACCAGACCGGGATTTCGGGACACCGGGGAGCTGTTTTTT. It translates to CATRPGFRDTGELFF. This chain uses TRBV24-1 with TRBJ2-2, with TRBD2 as a possible D gene (5 bases). CDR1 and CDR2 from the germline V gene are KGHDR and SFDVKD. V lost 7 bases and J 3 bases, leaving 14 bases between the germline ends. This CDR3 comprises 15 residues.

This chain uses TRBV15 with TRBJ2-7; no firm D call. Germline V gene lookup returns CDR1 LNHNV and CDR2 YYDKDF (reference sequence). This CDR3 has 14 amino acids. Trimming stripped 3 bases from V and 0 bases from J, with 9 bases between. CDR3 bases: TGTGCCACCAGCAGCCCGACGGACTCCTACGAGCAGTACTTC. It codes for CATSSPTDSYEQYF.

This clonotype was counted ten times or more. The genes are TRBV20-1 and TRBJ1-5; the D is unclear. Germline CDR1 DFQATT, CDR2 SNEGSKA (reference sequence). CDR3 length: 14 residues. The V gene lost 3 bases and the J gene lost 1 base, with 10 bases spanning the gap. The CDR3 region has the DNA TGCAGTGCTAGTGGGCAGAGAAGCAATCAGCCCCAGCATTTT. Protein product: CSASGQRSNQPQHF.

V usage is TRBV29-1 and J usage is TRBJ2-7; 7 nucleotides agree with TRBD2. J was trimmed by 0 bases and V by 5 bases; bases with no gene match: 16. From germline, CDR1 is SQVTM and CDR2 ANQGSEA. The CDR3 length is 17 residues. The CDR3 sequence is CSVSLGLAESSSYEQYF. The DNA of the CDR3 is TGCAGCGTTTCCTTGGGGCTAGCGGAAAGTAGCTCCTACGAGCAGTACTTC.

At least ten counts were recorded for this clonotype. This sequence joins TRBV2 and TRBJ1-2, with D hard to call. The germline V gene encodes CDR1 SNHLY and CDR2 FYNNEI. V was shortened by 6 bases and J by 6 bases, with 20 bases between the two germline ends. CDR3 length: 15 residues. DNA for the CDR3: TGTGCCAGCAGCGAAAGGGATAGGTTATCTGATGGCTACACCTTC. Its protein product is CASSERDRLSDGYTF.

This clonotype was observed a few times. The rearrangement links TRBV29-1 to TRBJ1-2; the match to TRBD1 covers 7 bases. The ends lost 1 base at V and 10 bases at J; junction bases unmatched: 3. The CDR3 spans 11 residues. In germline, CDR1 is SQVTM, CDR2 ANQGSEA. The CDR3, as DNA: TGCAGCGTTGAAGGGGACAGTGCCTACACCTTC. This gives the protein CSVEGDSAYTF.

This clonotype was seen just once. The CDR3 spells CASSRQGARLAFF. As DNA, the CDR3 is TGTGCCAGCAGCAGACAGGGGGCGCGATTAGCTTTCTTT. The V and J genes are TRBV12-3 or TRBV12-4 and TRBJ1-1; TRBD1 matches 10 bases. The CDR3 has 13 residues. Trimming cost V 6 bases and J 10 bases; bases outside gene matches: 8.

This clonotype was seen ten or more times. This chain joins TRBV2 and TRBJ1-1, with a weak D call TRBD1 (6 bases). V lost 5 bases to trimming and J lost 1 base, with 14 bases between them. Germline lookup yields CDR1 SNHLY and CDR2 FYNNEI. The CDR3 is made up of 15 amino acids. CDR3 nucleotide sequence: TGTGCCAGCAGTTCCGGACAGTTCGGGAACACTGAAGCTTTCTTT. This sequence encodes CASSSGQFGNTEAFF.

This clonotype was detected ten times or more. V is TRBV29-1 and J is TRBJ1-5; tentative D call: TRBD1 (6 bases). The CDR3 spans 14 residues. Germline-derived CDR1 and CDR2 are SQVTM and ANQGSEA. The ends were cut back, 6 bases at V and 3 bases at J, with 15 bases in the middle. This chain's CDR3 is CSVQQGTPNQPQHF. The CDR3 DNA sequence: TGCAGCGTGCAACAGGGAACCCCCAATCAGCCCCAGCATTTT.

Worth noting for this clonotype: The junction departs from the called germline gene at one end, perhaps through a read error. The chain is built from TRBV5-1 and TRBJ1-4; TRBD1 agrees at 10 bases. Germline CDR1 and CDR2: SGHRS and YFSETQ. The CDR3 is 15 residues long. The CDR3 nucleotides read TGTGCCAGCAGCCAAGACCGGACAGGGGGTACAAAACTGTTTTTT. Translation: CASSQDRTGGTKLFF.

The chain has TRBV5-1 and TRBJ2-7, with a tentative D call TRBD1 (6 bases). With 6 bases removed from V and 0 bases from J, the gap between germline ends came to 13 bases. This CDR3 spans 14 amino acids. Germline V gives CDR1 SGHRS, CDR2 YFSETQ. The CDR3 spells CASKLGAISYEQYF. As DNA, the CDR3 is TGCGCCAGCAAACTGGGGGCAATCTCCTACGAGCAGTACTTC.

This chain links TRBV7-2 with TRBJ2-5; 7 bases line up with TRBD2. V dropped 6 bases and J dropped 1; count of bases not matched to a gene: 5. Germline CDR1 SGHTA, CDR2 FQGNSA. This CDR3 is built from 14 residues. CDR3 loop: CASRRGGLQETQYF. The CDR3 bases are TGTGCCAGCAGGCGGGGAGGGCTCCAAGAGACCCAGTACTTC.

The CDR3 bases are TGCGCCAGCAGCCTAGTCGGGGATTATGAAAAACTGTTTTTT. This codes for CASSLVGDYEKLFF. The genes are TRBV4-3 and TRBJ1-4; D call uncertain. Germline V CDR1 and CDR2: LGHNA, YSLEER. V lost 4 bases to trimming and J lost 6 bases, with 12 bases between them. This CDR3 is built from 14 residues.

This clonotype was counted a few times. In nucleotides, the CDR3 is TGCAGTGCTCGGCCGTCGGTAGCGGGCGAACAAGAGACCCAGTACTTC. Translating it yields CSARPSVAGEQETQYF. The V gene is TRBV20-1, the J gene TRBJ2-5, with 7 bases fitting TRBD2. Germline CDR1 DFQATT, CDR2 SNEGSKA (reference sequence). CDR3 length equals 16 residues. V shed 5 bases, J shed 2 bases, and the junction held 14 bases outside the gene matches.

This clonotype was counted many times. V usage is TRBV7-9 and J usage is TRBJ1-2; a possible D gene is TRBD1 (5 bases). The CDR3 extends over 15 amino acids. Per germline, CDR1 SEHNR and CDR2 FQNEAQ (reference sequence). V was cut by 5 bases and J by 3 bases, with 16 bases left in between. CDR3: CASSQDSTPDYGYTF. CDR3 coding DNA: TGTGCCAGCAGCCAAGACAGTACTCCTGACTATGGCTACACCTTC.